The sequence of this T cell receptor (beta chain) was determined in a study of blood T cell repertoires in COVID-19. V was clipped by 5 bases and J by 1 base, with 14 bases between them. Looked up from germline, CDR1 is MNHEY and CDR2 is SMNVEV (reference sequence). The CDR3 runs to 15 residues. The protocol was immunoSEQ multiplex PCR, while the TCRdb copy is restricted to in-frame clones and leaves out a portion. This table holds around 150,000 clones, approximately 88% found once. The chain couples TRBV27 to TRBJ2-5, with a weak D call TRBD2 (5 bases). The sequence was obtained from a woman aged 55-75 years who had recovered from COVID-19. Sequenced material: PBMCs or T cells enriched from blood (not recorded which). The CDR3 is CASSPLDLRQETQYF. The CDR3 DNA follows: TGTGCCAGCAGTCCGTTGGACTTGCGCCAAGAGACCCAGTACTTC.